This T cell receptor (beta chain) was found in a study of CD8 T cells in Susac syndrome. The CDR3 sequence is 15 residues long. V was shortened by 3 bases and J by 0 bases, with 13 bases between the two germline ends. Germline CDR1 is SGHNT and CDR2 is YYREEE (reference sequence). Negative isolation yielded CD4+ and CD8+ T cells, and FACS enriched TEMRA cells. An amount of RNA that ranged from roughly 0.5 to 1 ug was reverse transcribed with random hexamers. A multiplex approach, immunoSEQ multiplex PCR, amplified TCR beta CDR3 across 54 Vbeta and 13 Jbeta. A single record per CDR3 protein comes from TCRdb applying MiXCR to the immunoSEQ multiplex PCR reads. This sample has fewer than 250,000 distinct CDR3 sequences, with 80% to 95% found just once.

This TCR was recovered from a human donor with multiple sclerosis. The sample taken for sequencing was CD8+ T cells from PBMCs. The chain has TRBV5-4 and TRBJ2-7; D is undetermined. DNA for the CDR3: TGTGCCAGCAGCTCATCCGAGCTACCCTCCTACGAGCAGTACTTC. Encoded protein: CASSSSELPSYEQYF.